These T cell receptor beta chains were read from a single sample in a study of long-term antiretroviral therapy in people with HIV. Clones were sequenced by immunoSEQ multiplex PCR, and TCRdb holds only the in-frame ones, with some missing. The table includes fewer than 35,000 clones, about 85% detected once. The sequenced sample was unsorted PBMCs, obtained 3 years after starting antiretroviral therapy. These receptor sequences come from a man between 40 and 49 years old with HIV. Each CDR3 is given without its conserved first and last residue.

TRBV29-1	TRBJ1-1	12	SVEGGQGASEAF
TRBV5-4	TRBJ2-3	12	ASSPDTHTDTQY
TRBV4-1	TRBJ2-5	16	ASSPGGSGARRRETQY
TRBV4-1	TRBJ2-7	13	ASSQGWTGAYEQY
TRBV6-5	TRBJ1-1	11	ASFLTEDTEAF
TRBV5-1	TRBJ1-1	12	ASSLMTANTEAF
TRBV19	TRBJ1-1	13	ASRTPGRGNTEAF
TRBV27	TRBJ2-5	13	ASSLVSGVGETQY
TRBV9	TRBJ2-2	11	ASSVLSAGELF
TRBV11-3	TRBJ2-5	15	ASSLVWREGSQETQY
TRBV2	TRBJ1-1	10	ARRTGGTEAF
TRBV6-5	TRBJ1-1	11	ASSSGLGTEAF
TRBV18	TRBJ1-1	15	ASSPFGTEQGGPEAF
TRBV9	TRBJ2-7	14	ASSPRGEDISDEQY
TRBV5-1	TRBJ2-3	13	ASSFDLAGGTSQY
TRBV29-1	TRBJ1-1	19	SVGLDGAGPSGGAMNTEAF
TRBV2	TRBJ2-1	11	ASSEVDLGEQF
TRBV19	TRBJ2-2	12	ASSTLTGSGELF
TRBV2	TRBJ1-1	15	ASVIRDRGQIVAEAF
TRBV30	TRBJ2-7	10	AWSPDNYEQY
TRBV5-8	TRBJ1-1	14	ASSPGQGILGTEAF
TRBV5-1	TRBJ2-1	13	ASSLGQSSYNEQF
TRBV6-6	TRBJ2-7	12	ACQLPGQGYEQY
TRBV5-1	TRBJ2-3	12	ASSLGESTDTQY
TRBV5-4	TRBJ1-1	12	ASSQNALNTEAF
TRBV4-2	TRBJ1-2	12	ASSQVYQGDGYT
TRBV4-2	TRBJ1-3	15	ASSQDPPGEEGNTIY
TRBV29-1	TRBJ2-7	12	SVAYPSGVDEQY
TRBV14	TRBJ1-1	10	ASSLSRTEAF
TRBV29-1	TRBJ1-5	13	SVECRGLSNQPQH
TRBV6-1	TRBJ2-7	13	ASSEGDRAIYEQY
TRBV7-7	TRBJ2-5	11	ASSRQGWETQY
TRBV30	TRBJ2-2	13	AWNLAGTNTGELF
TRBV5-4	TRBJ2-1	13	ASSLVGLAGSEQF
TRBV10-3	TRBJ1-2	12	AISESKVFNGYT
TRBV5-1	TRBJ2-7	12	ASSPGQGGYEQY
TRBV6-6	TRBJ2-3	10	ASSTGSDTQY
TRBV5-4	TRBJ2-4	13	ASSSGQTFQNIQY
TRBV7-2	TRBJ2-3	11	ASSPGTYDTQY
TRBV30	TRBJ2-2	14	AWTRGLAGVAGELF
TRBV5-4	TRBJ2-1	13	ASSSRDRGYDEQF
TRBV10-2	TRBJ2-7	11	ASNTDPWSEQY
TRBV6-1	TRBJ1-2	15	ASSDLVGTLANYGYT
TRBV5-8	TRBJ2-1	17	ASSLVEGPSGRTYNEQF
TRBV7-8	TRBJ2-5	13	ASSLHGDSQETQY
TRBV5-1	TRBJ1-3	16	ASSLNGGQGATGNTIY
TRBV5-4	TRBJ2-1	13	ASSLGAGGYNEQF
TRBV10-3	TRBJ1-4	12	AIRGQGTAEKLF
TRBV4-1	TRBJ2-3	16	ASSQDWLAGVYTDTQY
TRBV10-3	TRBJ1-1	11	AIRPDGDTEAF
TRBV29-1	TRBJ2-3	11	SARDGSTDTQY
TRBV7-2	TRBJ2-7	17	ASSLNIGAGGLLSYEQY
TRBV13	TRBJ2-7	12	ASSLGDRIYEQY
TRBV6-1	TRBJ1-1	12	ASSVEGGNTEAF
TRBV6-5	TRBJ2-3	12	ASQLAASTDTQY
TRBV2	TRBJ2-7	13	ASSDGSRPGYEQY
TRBV27	TRBJ1-2	12	ASSLLGQGRGYT
TRBV27	TRBJ1-5	12	ASSLGRGWQPQH